Sequencing of this T cell receptor beta chain was carried out in a study of cytomegalovirus exposure and HLA in healthy donors. The study's findings and limits: It emerged from a later analysis that several of the most significant clusters appeared to be linked to common viral pathogens.

About this clone itself: The antigen remains undetermined.

V was cut by 7 bases and J by 0 bases, with 19 bases left in between. Germline-derived CDR1 and CDR2 are LNHDA and SQIVND (reference sequence). The CDR3 length is 17 residues. Researchers ran the PCR with 60 Vbeta and 13 Jbeta primers. In the authors' methods: In a later analysis, the count reached roughly 80 million unique TCR beta chains, with roughly 11 million shared. The assay was immunoSEQ multiplex PCR, and TCRdb's table has in-frame clones only and misses some. V and J calls and clone size are given by that table; D and trimming were obtained from the DNA. Of roughly 180,000 clones in the sample, approximately 81% were seen once.

This rearrangement joins TRBV19 to TRBJ1-3, with TRBD1 as a possible D gene (5 bases). The clonotype originates from a boy between 5 and 17 years old in good health and CMV-seronegative. Sample: PBMCs. This CDR3 reads CASTKRGTVSSGNTIYF. The CDR3 region has the DNA TGTGCCAGTACCAAACGCGGGACGGTCAGCTCTGGAAACACCATATATTTT.